Listed here is a single T cell receptor beta chain. Indicated time point: newly diagnosed GD, antithyroid drugs for less than 3 months. There was RNA extracted from PBMCs, and the TCR library was made from it. The germline gives CDR1 MNHNS, CDR2 SASEGT. CDR3 length: 16 amino acids. The V gene end was trimmed by 4 bases and the J gene end by 0 bases; junction bases not matched to a gene: 6. Arm-PCR of CDR3 regions and iRepertoire HTBI primers were used to build TCR beta libraries. TCRdb used MiXCR to reprocess the multiplex PCR reads, holding one entry per CDR3 protein. This sample has 300,000 to 400,000 distinct CDR3 sequences, with about a sixth found just once. These data originate in a study of regulatory T cells in long-lasting Graves disease.

The sequence derives from a female donor with Graves disease. The source material was peripheral blood mononuclear cells (PBMCs), sampled at new diagnosis, from a patient treated with antithyroid drugs. The chain employs TRBV6-1 and TRBJ2-7, with TRBD2 matching 10 bases. This CDR3 reads CASSGRTSGISYEQYF. CDR3 coding DNA: TGTGCCAGCAGTGGCCGGACTAGCGGCATCTCCTACGAGCAGTACTTC.